What follows are 24 T cell receptor beta chains derived from one specimen sequenced in a study of T cell responses to AZD1222 COVID-19 vaccine. Measured with immunoSEQ multiplex PCR; TCRdb has only the in-frame clones, and not every one. The data show around 120,000 clones, around 92% seen once. The source material was peripheral blood, sampled on day 0 of AZD1222 vaccination. These receptors all come from an adult in good health.

The J gene is TRBJ1-3, the V gene TRBV18, with D uncertain. The length of the CDR3 is 15 residues. CDR1 KGHSH and CDR2 LQKENI come from the germline V gene. Trimming shortened V by 8 bases and J by 0 bases, and 14 bases separated the two germline ends. CDR3 amino acids: CASHRGLVSGNTIYF. The CDR3 bases are TGTGCCAGCCACCGCGGACTTGTCTCTGGAAACACCATATATTTT.

The gene calls are TRBV7-8 and TRBJ1-2; D remains unclear. The CDR3 sequence is 15 residues long. Germline-derived CDR1 and CDR2 are SGHVS and FQNEAQ. The V end was cut by 1 base, the J end by 2 bases, with 11 bases between. Here the CDR3 DNA reads TGTGCCAGCAGCTTAGGTCCGAGTGGCAACTATGGCTACACCTTC. This codes for CASSLGPSGNYGYTF.

The rearrangement uses TRBV18 and TRBJ1-1; D is possibly TRBD1 (5 bases). Germline CDR1 and CDR2: KGHSH and LQKENI. The ends were cut back, 3 bases at V and 6 bases at J, with 11 bases in the middle. The CDR3 consists of 13 residues. CDR3: CASSPTIGAEAFF. The DNA of the CDR3 is TGTGCCAGCTCACCGACGATAGGGGCTGAAGCTTTCTTT.

The V gene is TRBV29-1, the J gene TRBJ2-7; D is uncertain. This CDR3 has 13 residues. Per the germline V gene, CDR1 is SQVTM and CDR2 is ANQGSEA. V gave up 3 bases and J gave up 2 bases, with 11 bases separating them. CDR3 DNA: TGCAGCGTTGAGGCCTTAGGGACCTACGAGCAGTACTTC. Protein product: CSVEALGTYEQYF.

This rearrangement joins TRBV6-2 or TRBV6-3 to TRBJ1-6; TRBD1 is a possible D gene (6 bases). Germline CDR1 is MNHEY and CDR2 is SVGEGT. This CDR3 has 17 residues. V lost 2 bases to trimming and J lost 7 bases, with 18 bases between them. CDR3 sequence: CASSYPTGGQGNSPLHF. The CDR3 nucleotides are TGTGCCAGCAGTTACCCGACGGGGGGACAAGGGAATTCACCCCTCCACTTT.

The chain links TRBV4-3 to TRBJ2-4; TRBD2 matches at 7 bases. CDR1 is LGHNA and CDR2 is YSLEER in the germline V gene. With V trimmed by 6 bases and J by 7 bases, 6 bases remained unmatched. The CDR3 is 13 residues long. The CDR3 sequence is CASRREFKNIQYF. The CDR3 DNA reads as TGCGCCAGCAGGCGGGAGTTCAAGAACATTCAGTACTTC.

This clone was counted a single time. The V and J genes are TRBV11-2 and TRBJ2-1; 15 nucleotides line up with TRBD2. There are 19 residues in the CDR3. Trimming cost V 5 bases and J 3 bases; bases outside gene matches: 11. Germline lookup yields CDR1 SGHAT and CDR2 FQNNGV. The CDR3 loop reads CASSAPGLAGGGFYNEQFF. Here the CDR3 DNA reads TGTGCCAGCAGCGCACCCGGACTAGCGGGAGGGGGGTTCTACAATGAGCAGTTCTTC.

This rearrangement joins TRBV10-3 to TRBJ1-4; 7 bases are a match to TRBD1. The CDR3 consists of 13 residues. The V gene's germline CDR1 is ENHRY and CDR2 SYGVKD. V trimming: 2 bases; J trimming: 14 bases; junction bases outside the gene matches: 8. CDR3 nucleotide sequence: TGTGCCATCAGTGAGACCCCGGGACAGTACCTGTTTTTT. This codes for CAISETPGQYLFF.

V is TRBV23-1 and J is TRBJ1-1; D unclear. TRBV23-1 counts as an open reading frame of uncertain function. The V end lost 7 bases, the J end lost 5 bases, and 11 bases lay between the germline ends. CDR3 length: 12 residues. CDR3 sequence (DNA): TGCGCCAGCACCCCGACCAGGACTGAAGCTTTCTTT. Residues: CASTPTRTEAFF.

The chain links TRBV7-6 to TRBJ2-1, with 7 bases fitting TRBD2. V trimming: 5 bases; J trimming: 0 bases; junction bases outside the gene matches: 4. The CDR3 runs 15 residues. Germline V CDR1 and CDR2: SGHVS, FNYEAQ. The CDR3 sequence: CASSPIAGSYNEQFF. The CDR3 nucleotides read TGTGCCAGCAGCCCCATAGCGGGCTCCTACAATGAGCAGTTCTTC.

This chain connects TRBV18 to TRBJ2-3, with unresolved D. CDR1 is KGHSH, CDR2 LQKENI, per germline. The V end was cut by 1 base, the J end by 3 bases, with 17 bases between. CDR3 size: 17 residues. The CDR3 DNA follows: TGTGCCAGCTCACCACAAGGCGGCCCCGGTAGGACAGATACGCAGTATTTT. This translates into CASSPQGGPGRTDTQYF.

This clone has just a few counts. The DNA for the CDR3 is TGTGCCGGGTTTCCCCCCCTCCACTTT. Translated, it gives CAGFPPLHF. The chain combines TRBV7-2 with TRBJ1-6; D not resolved. Germline V gene data show CDR1 as SGHTA and CDR2 as FQGNSA. Trimming left V 11 bases short and J 13 bases short, with 9 bases between. This CDR3 region has 9 residues.

The gene calls are TRBV5-1 and TRBJ2-7; D not resolved. The CDR3 extends over 13 amino acids. Germline V gene lookup returns CDR1 SGHRS and CDR2 YFSETQ. Trimming removed 4 bases at V and 1 base at J, with 9 bases between. CDR3 amino acids: CASSPFSSYEQYF. The CDR3 region has the DNA TGCGCCAGCAGCCCTTTTAGTTCCTACGAGCAGTACTTC.

This clone was found once. The chain carries TRBV7-2 and TRBJ2-2; 8 bases are a match to TRBD2. With V trimmed by 2 bases and J by 4 bases, 6 bases remained unmatched. The CDR3 spans 16 residues. The germline gives CDR1 SGHTA, CDR2 FQGNSA. The CDR3 region is CASSLYSGTGTGELFF. In DNA, the CDR3 is TGTGCCAGCAGCTTATATAGCGGGACGGGCACCGGGGAGCTGTTTTTT.

This sequence joins TRBV28 and TRBJ1-6; no reliable D call. CDR1 and CDR2 (germline): MDHEN, SYDVKM. The V and J ends lost 5 bases and 2 bases respectively, with 7 bases between them. The CDR3 runs to 14 residues. CDR3 amino acids: CASSTGPYNSPLHF. For the CDR3, the DNA is TGTGCCAGCAGTACCGGTCCCTATAATTCACCCCTCCACTTT.

The chain combines TRBV6-5 with TRBJ1-3; D is unclear. In germline, CDR1 is MNHEY, CDR2 SVGAGI. V lost 0 bases, J lost 3 bases, and 6 bases lay in between. The CDR3 has 14 residues. As DNA, the CDR3 is TGTGCCAGCAGTTACTCGGGTATTGGAAACACCATATATTTT. Translation: CASSYSGIGNTIYF.

The chain carries TRBV5-6 and TRBJ1-6, with TRBD1 matching over 9 bases. The junction had 12 bases not matched to a gene; V was cut back by 4 bases and J by 7 bases. Germline-derived CDR1 and CDR2 are SGHDT and YYEEEE. The CDR3 spans 17 residues. The CDR3 nucleotides are TGTGCCAGCAGCCTCGGGACAGGGAAACTGCTGAATTCACCCCTCCACTTT. This gives the protein CASSLGTGKLLNSPLHF.

J is TRBJ1-2 and V is TRBV12-3 or TRBV12-4, with 8 nucleotides matching TRBD1. After removal of 5 bases from V and 4 bases from J, the junction contained 3 bases not matched to a gene. The CDR3 consists of 13 residues. CDR3 sequence: CASSVQGGYGYTF. As DNA, the CDR3 is TGTGCCAGCAGTGTACAGGGGGGCTATGGCTACACCTTC.

The chain uses TRBV5-4 and TRBJ1-6, with D hard to call. The germline V gene encodes CDR1 SGHNT and CDR2 YYREEE (reference sequence). This CDR3 comprises 16 residues. V was trimmed by 2 bases and J by 6 bases, leaving 15 bases between them. CDR3 sequence: CASSFWSPTPNSPLHF. The DNA of the CDR3 is TGTGCCAGCAGCTTTTGGTCTCCGACGCCTAATTCACCCCTCCACTTT.

The V and J genes are TRBV6-5 and TRBJ1-2; D not resolved. Germline V gene lookup returns CDR1 MNHEY and CDR2 SVGAGI. The CDR3 loop spans 16 amino acids. V was cut by 0 bases and J by 6 bases, with 17 bases left in between. DNA of the CDR3: TGTGCCAGCAGTTACTCTTACATGGCGTTAAGAAATGGCTACACCTTC. It specifies CASSYSYMALRNGYTF.

This clone appeared once. The chain has TRBV27 and TRBJ2-2; D is perhaps TRBD1 or TRBD2 (6 bases each). Germline CDR1 and CDR2: MNHEY and SMNVEV (reference sequence). The CDR3 is made up of 16 amino acids. The V gene lost 9 bases and the J gene lost 6 bases, with 23 bases spanning the gap. The CDR3 protein is CASTWGGGGRAGELFF. DNA for the CDR3: TGTGCCAGTACCTGGGGTGGAGGGGGACGGGCCGGGGAGCTGTTTTTT.

This chain connects TRBV5-1 to TRBJ1-2; TRBD1 matches at 8 bases. V dropped 4 bases and J dropped 2; count of bases not matched to a gene: 10. In germline, CDR1 is SGHRS, CDR2 YFSETQ. The CDR3 has 16 amino acids. The CDR3: CASSRVDRGLNYGYTF. The CDR3 nucleotides are TGCGCCAGCAGCAGAGTCGACAGGGGTTTGAACTATGGCTACACCTTC.

This chain links TRBV6-5 with TRBJ2-1, with TRBD2 as a possible D gene (5 bases). V lost 0 bases, J lost 10 bases, and 19 bases lay in between. This CDR3 has 16 residues. Germline lookup yields CDR1 MNHEY and CDR2 SVGAGI. The CDR3 region is CASSYSLAALLLEQFF. DNA for the CDR3: TGTGCCAGCAGTTACTCGCTAGCAGCTCTACTCTTGGAGCAGTTCTTC.

This chain links TRBV6-2 or TRBV6-3 with TRBJ2-7; possibly TRBD2 for D (6 bases). This CDR3 is built from 17 residues. The germline gives CDR1 MNHEY, CDR2 SVGEGT. V gave up 1 base and J gave up 2 bases, with 18 bases separating them. As DNA, the CDR3 is TGTGCCAGCAGTTACTGGCCCCCGGAGGGACGAGCCTACGAGCAGTACTTC. It yields the protein CASSYWPPEGRAYEQYF.